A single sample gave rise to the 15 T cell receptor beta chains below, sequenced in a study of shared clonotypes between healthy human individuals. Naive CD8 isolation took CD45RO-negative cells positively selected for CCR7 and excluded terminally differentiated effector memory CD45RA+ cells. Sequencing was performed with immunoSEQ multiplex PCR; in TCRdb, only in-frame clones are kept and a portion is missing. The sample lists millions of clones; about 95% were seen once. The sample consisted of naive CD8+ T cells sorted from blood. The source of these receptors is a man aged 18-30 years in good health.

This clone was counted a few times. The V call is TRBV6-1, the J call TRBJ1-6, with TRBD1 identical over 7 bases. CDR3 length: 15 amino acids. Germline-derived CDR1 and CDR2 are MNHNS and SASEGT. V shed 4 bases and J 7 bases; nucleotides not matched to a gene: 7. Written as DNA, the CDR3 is TGTGCCAGCAGTGGGGTGACAGGGACCAATTCACCCCTCCACTTT. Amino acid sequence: CASSGVTGTNSPLHF.

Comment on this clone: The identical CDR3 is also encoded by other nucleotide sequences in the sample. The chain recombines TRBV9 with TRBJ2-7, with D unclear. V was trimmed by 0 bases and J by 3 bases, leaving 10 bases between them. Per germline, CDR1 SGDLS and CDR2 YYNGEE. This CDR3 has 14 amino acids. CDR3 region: CASSVGAFDYEQYF. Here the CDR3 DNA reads TGTGCCAGCAGCGTAGGGGCATTCGACTACGAGCAGTACTTC.

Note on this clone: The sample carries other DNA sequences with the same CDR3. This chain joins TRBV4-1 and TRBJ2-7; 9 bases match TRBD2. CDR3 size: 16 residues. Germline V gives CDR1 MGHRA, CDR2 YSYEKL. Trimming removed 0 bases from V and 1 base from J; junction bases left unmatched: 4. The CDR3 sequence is CASSQDSSGGSYEQYF. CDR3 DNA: TGCGCCAGCAGCCAAGATTCCAGCGGGGGGTCCTACGAGCAGTACTTC.

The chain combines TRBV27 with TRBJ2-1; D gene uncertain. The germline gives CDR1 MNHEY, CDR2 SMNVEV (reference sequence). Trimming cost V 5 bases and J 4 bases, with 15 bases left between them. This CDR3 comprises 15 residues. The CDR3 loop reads CASSVGPKGYNEQFF. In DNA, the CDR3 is TGTGCCAGCAGTGTGGGTCCCAAGGGTTACAATGAGCAGTTCTTC.

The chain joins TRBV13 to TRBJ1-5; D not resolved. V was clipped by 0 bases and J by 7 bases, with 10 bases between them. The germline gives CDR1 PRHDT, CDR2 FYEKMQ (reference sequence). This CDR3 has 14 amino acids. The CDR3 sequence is CASSLGRFGQPQHF. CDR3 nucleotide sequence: TGTGCCAGCAGCTTAGGCAGGTTCGGGCAGCCCCAGCATTTT.

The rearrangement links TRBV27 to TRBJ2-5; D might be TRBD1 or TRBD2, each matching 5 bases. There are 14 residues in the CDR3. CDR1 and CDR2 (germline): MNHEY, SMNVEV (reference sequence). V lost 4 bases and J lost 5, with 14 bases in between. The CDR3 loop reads CASSSGTRGETQYF. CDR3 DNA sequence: TGTGCCAGCAGTTCTGGGACCCGAGGGGAGACCCAGTACTTC.

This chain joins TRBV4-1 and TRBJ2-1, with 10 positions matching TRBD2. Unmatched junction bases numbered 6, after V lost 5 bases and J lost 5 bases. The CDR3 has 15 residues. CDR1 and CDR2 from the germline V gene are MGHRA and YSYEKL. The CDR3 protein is CASSFLAGVNNEQFF. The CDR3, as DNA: TGCGCCAGCAGCTTCCTAGCGGGAGTCAACAATGAGCAGTTCTTC.

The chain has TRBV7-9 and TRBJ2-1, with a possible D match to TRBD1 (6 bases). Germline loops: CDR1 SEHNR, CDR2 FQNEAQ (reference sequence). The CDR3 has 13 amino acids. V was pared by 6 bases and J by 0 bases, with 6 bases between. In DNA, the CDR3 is TGTGCCAGCAGGGACAGCTCCTACAATGAGCAGTTCTTC. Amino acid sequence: CASRDSSYNEQFF.

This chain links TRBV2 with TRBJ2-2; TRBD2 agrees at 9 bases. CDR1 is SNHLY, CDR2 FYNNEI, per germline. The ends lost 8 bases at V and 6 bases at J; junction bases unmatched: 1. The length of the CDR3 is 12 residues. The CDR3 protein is CASLAGSGELFF. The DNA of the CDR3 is TGTGCCAGCCTAGCGGGATCCGGGGAGCTGTTTTTT.

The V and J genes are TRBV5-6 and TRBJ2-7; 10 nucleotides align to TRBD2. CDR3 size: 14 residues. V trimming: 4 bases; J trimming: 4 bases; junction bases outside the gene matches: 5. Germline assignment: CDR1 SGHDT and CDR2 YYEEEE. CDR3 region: CASSTGLADYEQYF. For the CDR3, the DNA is TGTGCCAGCAGCACCGGACTAGCGGATTACGAGCAGTACTTC.

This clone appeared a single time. The CDR3 bases are TGTGCCAGCAGCGATTTGGCGGGAGGAATCGGGGAGCTGTTTTTT. Amino acid sequence: CASSDLAGGIGELFF. The chain joins TRBV9 to TRBJ2-2; 8 bases fit TRBD2. This CDR3 spans 15 amino acids. The ends lost 3 bases at V and 7 bases at J; junction bases unmatched: 8. Germline lookup yields CDR1 SGDLS and CDR2 YYNGEE.

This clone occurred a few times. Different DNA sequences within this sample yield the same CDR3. The chain's CDR3 is CASSLGGNYGYTF. The DNA for the CDR3 is TGTGCCAGCAGCTTAGGAGGGAACTATGGCTACACCTTC. The chain carries TRBV7-2 and TRBJ1-2; no firm D call. Trimming took off 1 base at V and 2 bases at J, with 5 bases between the two ends. The CDR3 runs 13 residues. Germline lookup yields CDR1 SGHTA and CDR2 FQGNSA.

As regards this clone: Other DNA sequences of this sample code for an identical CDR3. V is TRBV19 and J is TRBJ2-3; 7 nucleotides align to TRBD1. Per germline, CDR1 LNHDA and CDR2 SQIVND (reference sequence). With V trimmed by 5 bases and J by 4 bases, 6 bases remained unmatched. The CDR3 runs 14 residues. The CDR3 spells CASSVTGVADTQYF. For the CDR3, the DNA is TGTGCCAGTAGTGTAACAGGGGTTGCAGATACGCAGTATTTT.

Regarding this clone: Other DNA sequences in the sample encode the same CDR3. The CDR3 nucleotides are TGTGCCAGCAGCTTGGAAAGGTCCTACGAGCAGTACTTC. Translating it yields CASSLERSYEQYF. V usage is TRBV5-6 and J usage is TRBJ2-7; no firm D call. V lost 0 bases to trimming and J lost 1 base, with 5 bases between them. The CDR3 is 13 amino acids. Germline CDR1 reads SGHDT; CDR2 reads YYEEEE. The full variable domain, with the rest looked up from reference TRBV5-6 and TRBJ2-7, is DAGVTQSPTHLIKTRGQQVTLRCSPKSGHDTVSWYQQALGQGPQFIFQYYEEEERQRGNFPDRFSGHQFPNYSSELNVNALLLGDSALYLCASSLERSYEQYFGPGTRLTVT.

CDR3 region: CASSTLYSGHQLQYF. CDR3 in DNA: TGCGCCAGCAGTACCTTATATTCCGGGCACCAGTTGCAGTATTTT. V gene TRBV4-3 combines with J gene TRBJ2-3, with D uncertain. CDR3 length: 15 amino acids. CDR1 is LGHNA and CDR2 is YSLEER in the germline V gene. Trimming stripped 6 bases from V and 11 bases from J, with 24 bases between.